Shown below are 9 T cell receptor beta chains from a single sample sequenced in a study of identical twins. TCRdb itself ran the 5' RACE reads through MiXCR, one entry per CDR3 protein. The sample carries more than 1.5 million distinct CDR3 sequences, 32% recorded once. The sample was cord blood. The receptors were sampled from a newborn girl in good health.

The rearrangement links TRBV14 to TRBJ2-5, with D possibly TRBD1 on 6 matching bases. V lost 4 bases and J 1 base, leaving 16 bases between the germline ends. Germline V gene data show CDR1 as SGHDN and CDR2 as FVKESK. The length of the CDR3 is 16 residues. The CDR3 loop reads CASSRPSQGLQETQYF. The CDR3 DNA sequence: TGTGCCAGCAGCCGACCATCCCAGGGGCTCCAAGAGACCCAGTACTTC.

This clonotype was recorded a few times. V and J are TRBV12-3 or TRBV12-4 and TRBJ2-7; 7 bases line up with TRBD1. CDR3 length: 15 amino acids. Trimming cost V 7 bases and J 2 bases; bases outside gene matches: 11. The CDR3 here is CASISRGPQAYEQYF. In DNA form, the CDR3 reads TGTGCCAGCATCTCTAGGGGGCCCCAGGCCTACGAGCAGTACTTC.

The chain employs TRBV7-9 and TRBJ1-6; D not resolved. The V end lost 5 bases, the J end lost 7 bases, and 15 bases lay between the germline ends. CDR1 and CDR2 (germline): SEHNR, FQNEAQ (reference sequence). CDR3 size: 15 residues. CDR3 loop: CASSPQSRGNSPLHF. The DNA for the CDR3 is TGTGCCAGCAGCCCCCAGTCTCGAGGGAATTCACCCCTCCACTTT.

Comments on this clonotype: A read error may produce the germline difference seen at one junction end. The chain employs TRBV4-2 and TRBJ2-1; D is possibly TRBD2 (6 bases). This CDR3 comprises 14 residues. The V gene's germline CDR1 is LGHNA and CDR2 YNFKEQ. DNA for the CDR3: TGTGCCAGCAGCCAACCTATAGCGGTTAATGTGCAGTTCTTC. It translates to CASSQPIAVNVQFF.

This clonotype has a handful of counts. This chain connects TRBV2 to TRBJ1-1, with 7 bases matching TRBD1. J was trimmed by 1 base and V by 3 bases; bases with no gene match: 5. The CDR3 loop spans 15 amino acids. Per the germline V gene, CDR1 is SNHLY and CDR2 is FYNNEI. CDR3 nucleotide sequence: TGTGCCAGCAGTGATGACAGGGTTGGGAACACTGAAGCTTTCTTT. This gives the protein CASSDDRVGNTEAFF.

This clonotype was seen more than once but under ten times. This sequence joins TRBV20-1 and TRBJ1-4; perhaps TRBD1 as D (5 bases). This CDR3 contains 14 residues. V was shortened by 2 bases and J by 7 bases, with 14 bases between the two germline ends. Germline V CDR1 and CDR2: DFQATT, SNEGSKA (reference sequence). The CDR3, as DNA: TGCAGTGCTAGACTCGGGGCCCTTCCTGAAAAACTGTTTTTT. It is translated as CSARLGALPEKLFF.

The chain employs TRBV20-1 and TRBJ1-4; D gene ambiguous. The germline gives CDR1 DFQATT, CDR2 SNEGSKA (reference sequence). The CDR3 runs to 16 residues. V shed 0 bases and J shed 5 bases, with 16 bases lying between them. The CDR3 loop reads CSARDPSSRRNEKLFF. As DNA, the CDR3 is TGCAGTGCTAGAGATCCGTCCAGTAGGCGGAATGAAAAACTGTTTTTT.

This clonotype was observed a handful of times. The rearrangement uses TRBV4-1 and TRBJ1-1; 8 nucleotides agree with TRBD1. V gave up 1 base and J gave up 4 bases; unmatched junction bases: 14. This CDR3 comprises 18 residues. Germline V gene lookup returns CDR1 MGHRA and CDR2 YSYEKL. CDR3 DNA: TGCGCCAGCAGCCAAGGGCCTCCCAACAGGGGGAGGGTCACTGAAGCTTTCTTT. It translates to CASSQGPPNRGRVTEAFF.

About this clonotype itself: Its ends do not fully match the called genes, so a read error is possible. This sequence joins TRBV5-4 and TRBJ2-5; 7 nucleotides align to TRBD1. There are 15 residues in the CDR3. The germline gives CDR1 SGHNT, CDR2 YYREEE (reference sequence). CDR3 amino acids: CASSLEQGFTYEQDF. In nucleotides, the CDR3 is TGTGCCAGCAGCTTGGAACAGGGGTTCACCTACGAGCAGGACTTC.